What follows are 9 T cell receptor beta chains derived from one specimen sequenced in a study of T cells after yellow fever vaccination. TCRdb reprocessed the 5' RACE reads with MiXCR, giving one entry per CDR3 protein. The sample carries about 130,000 distinct CDR3 sequences, 8% to 10% recorded once. The sequences come from CD8+ T cells sorted from PBMCs, collected on the day of the yellow fever booster vaccination. The origin of the receptors is a man aged 18-30 years who received the YFV17D yellow fever vaccine.

J is TRBJ2-7 and V is TRBV14; possibly TRBD2 for D (5 bases). This CDR3 contains 13 residues. V shed 5 bases and J shed 2 bases, with 10 bases lying between them. Germline CDR1 and CDR2: SGHDN and FVKESK. The CDR3 DNA reads TGTGCCAGCAGCGGGAGTGTACCCTACGAGCAGTACGTC. This encodes CASSGSVPYEQYV.

This clonotype was observed at least ten times. The chain combines TRBV3-1 with TRBJ2-2; weak D call: TRBD2 (5 bases). V lost 4 bases, J lost 1 base, and 13 bases lay in between. CDR1 LGHDT and CDR2 YNNKEL come from the germline V gene (reference sequence). CDR3 length equals 16 residues. This CDR3 is CASSPQPGKNTGELFF. In nucleotides, the CDR3 is TGTGCCAGCAGCCCCCAGCCGGGAAAGAACACCGGGGAGCTGTTTTTT.

This clonotype has just a few counts. This chain joins TRBV6-5 and TRBJ1-1; a possible D gene is TRBD1 (5 bases). The V and J ends lost 2 bases and 0 bases respectively, with 10 bases between them. Germline CDR1 is MNHEY and CDR2 is SVGAGI. This CDR3 is built from 15 residues. CDR3 nucleotide sequence: TGTGCCAGCAGTTACGGCTGGGGCATGAACACTGAAGCTTTCTTT. The encoded protein is CASSYGWGMNTEAFF.

This clonotype was counted only a few times. This sequence joins TRBV12-3 or TRBV12-4 and TRBJ2-3; no firm D call. Trimming took off 5 bases at V and 3 bases at J, with 12 bases between the two ends. This CDR3 has 14 amino acids. CDR3 nucleotide sequence: TGTGCCAGCAGTGGTATGGGCGTAACAGATACGCAGTATTTT. It is translated as CASSGMGVTDTQYF.

This clonotype occurred a few times. The rearrangement links TRBV4-1 to TRBJ1-5; no clear D gene. Germline assignment: CDR1 MGHRA and CDR2 YSYEKL. This CDR3 is built from 13 residues. V dropped 4 bases and J dropped 13 bases, with 17 bases sitting between them. The CDR3 loop reads CASSPRTGSIQHF. The CDR3 coding sequence is TGCGCCAGCAGCCCGCGTACTGGATCTATACAGCATTTT.

This clonotype was recorded a few times. The V and J genes are TRBV19 and TRBJ2-7, with a possible D match to TRBD1 (6 bases). In germline, CDR1 is LNHDA, CDR2 SQIVND (reference sequence). This CDR3 contains 15 residues. Trimming stripped 5 bases from V and 6 bases from J, with 20 bases between. CDR3 nucleotides: TGTGCCAGTAGTCAAGCCGCACAGGGTTACCGCGAGCAGTACTTC. This sequence encodes CASSQAAQGYREQYF.

The sample holds a few counts of this clonotype. The DNA of the CDR3 is TGCGCCAGCAGCCAAGCAACCTCCGGACTAGGGCGTAGCACAGATACGCAGTATTTT. Amino acid sequence: CASSQATSGLGRSTDTQYF. J is TRBJ2-3 and V is TRBV4-3; TRBD2 agrees at 7 bases. The germline V gene has CDR1 LGHNA and CDR2 YSLEER. V was pared by 1 base and J by 0 bases, with 13 bases of the junction left unmatched. The CDR3 contains 19 residues.

This clonotype was seen a handful of times. V and J are TRBV5-4 and TRBJ1-2; the D gene is possibly TRBD1 (5 bases). From germline, CDR1 is SGHNT and CDR2 YYREEE (reference sequence). Trimming removed 4 bases at V and 4 bases at J, with 11 bases between. CDR3 length: 13 residues. The CDR3 DNA follows: TGTGCCAGCAGCACCCGGGACGGCTATGGCTACACCTTC. Amino acids: CASSTRDGYGYTF. Complete variable domain (other parts from reference TRBV5-4 and TRBJ1-2): ETGVTQSPTHLIKTRGQQVTLRCSSQSGHNTVSWYQQALGQGPQFIFQYYREEENGRGNFPPRFSGLQFPNYSSELNVNALELDDSALYLCASSTRDGYGYTFGSGTRLTVV.

There are a few counts of this clonotype. The rearrangement joins TRBV27 to TRBJ1-6, with D possibly being TRBD1 (5 bases). The CDR3 runs to 13 residues. Trimming pared 2 bases from V and 7 bases from J, leaving 6 bases between. In germline, CDR1 is MNHEY, CDR2 SMNVEV (reference sequence). The CDR3 DNA sequence: TGTGCCAGCAGTTTACAGGGAAATTCACCCCTCCACTTT. This gives the protein CASSLQGNSPLHF.